Shown below are 12 T cell receptor beta chains from a single sample sequenced in a study of OX40 agonist ivuxolimab in advanced cancers. Sequencing used immunoSEQ multiplex PCR; TCRdb keeps in-frame clones, though not all of them. The sample comprises 60,000 to 75,000 clones, around 88% of which are singletons, and under 0.8% rests with the top ten. The material was CD4+ or CD8+ T cells sorted from blood, obtained in a trial of the OX40 agonist ivuxolimab. These receptors came from an adult with an advanced solid tumor such as melanoma, head and neck, liver or kidney cancer.

The chain carries TRBV18 and TRBJ1-5; the match to TRBD1 covers 9 bases. Germline V gives CDR1 KGHSH, CDR2 LQKENI. This CDR3 is 15 amino acids long. The V segment lost 5 bases and the J segment 7 bases; nucleotides outside the gene matches: 9. The CDR3 coding sequence is TGTGCCAGCTCAGCTTCCGGGACAGGGAGCCAGCCCCAGCATTTT. This gives the protein CASSASGTGSQPQHF.

The chain has TRBV11-1 and TRBJ2-5, with unresolved D. Per the germline V gene, CDR1 is SGHAT and CDR2 is FQDESV (reference sequence). The ends were cut back, 9 bases at V and 11 bases at J, with 16 bases in the middle. The CDR3 sequence is 11 residues long. For the CDR3, the DNA is TGTGCCAGGCCCTCCGCAGGAGAGCAGTACTTC. This gives the protein CARPSAGEQYF.

The chain joins TRBV7-9 to TRBJ1-2, with D possibly matching TRBD1 (6 bases). Germline V gene data show CDR1 as SEHNR and CDR2 as FQNEAQ (reference sequence). Between the trimmed V and J ends, which lost 2 bases and 7 bases, there was a span of 17 bases. The length of the CDR3 is 15 residues. The CDR3 nucleotides are TGTGCCAGCAGCTTAAGTACAGGGAGTAGGCTTGGCTACACCTTC. Translation: CASSLSTGSRLGYTF.

The chain links TRBV28 to TRBJ1-5; TRBD1 is a possible D gene (6 bases). With 3 bases removed from V and 4 bases from J, the gap between germline ends came to 16 bases. This CDR3 is 16 amino acids long. Looked up from germline, CDR1 is MDHEN and CDR2 is SYDVKM. CDR3 sequence reads: CASSFGTRTTNQPQHF. The CDR3 nucleotides read TGTGCCAGCAGTTTCGGGACAAGGACAACTAATCAGCCCCAGCATTTT.

The rearrangement joins TRBV4-1 to TRBJ1-4, with 7 bases fitting TRBD1. The CDR3 is 16 amino acids. Trimming removed 2 bases from V and 3 bases from J; junction bases left unmatched: 6. Per the germline V gene, CDR1 is MGHRA and CDR2 is YSYEKL. DNA for the CDR3: TGCGCCAGCAGCCAACCGCCGGGACAGCCTAATGAAAAACTGTTTTTT. It yields the protein CASSQPPGQPNEKLFF.

The chain couples TRBV29-1 to TRBJ2-1; 8 bases agree with TRBD1. After removal of 7 bases from V and 9 bases from J, the junction contained 11 bases not matched to a gene. This CDR3 contains 13 residues. The germline V gene has CDR1 SQVTM and CDR2 ANQGSEA. The CDR3 region is CSGGVGTGGEQFF. The DNA for the CDR3 is TGCAGCGGGGGAGTCGGTACAGGGGGTGAGCAGTTCTTC.

The table lists this clone with a count of one. This chain joins TRBV2 and TRBJ1-4; no clear D. CDR3 size: 15 residues. CDR1 and CDR2 (germline): SNHLY, FYNNEI. Trimming stripped 5 bases from V and 0 bases from J, with 10 bases between. CDR3: CASSLGGTTNEKLFF. CDR3 DNA sequence: TGTGCCAGCAGTTTAGGAGGGACAACTAATGAAAAACTGTTTTTT.

This clone came up once. The genes are TRBV6-5 and TRBJ1-3; D not certain. Trimming stripped 6 bases from V and 4 bases from J, with 7 bases between. The V gene's germline CDR1 is MNHEY and CDR2 SVGAGI. This CDR3 comprises 12 residues. The CDR3 protein is CASSSHGNTIYF. DNA for the CDR3: TGTGCCAGCAGCTCACACGGAAACACCATATATTTT.

Concerning this clone itself: Different DNA sequences within this sample yield the same CDR3. The V call is TRBV19, the J call TRBJ2-3, with no clear D. The germline V and J ends were trimmed by 3 bases and 0 bases, with 4 bases remaining between them. CDR3 length: 13 residues. Germline CDR1 is LNHDA and CDR2 is SQIVND (reference sequence). As DNA, the CDR3 is TGTGCCAGTAGTATCGGCAGCACAGATACGCAGTATTTT. It encodes CASSIGSTDTQYF.

The rearrangement uses TRBV4-1 and TRBJ1-5; a weak D match, TRBD1 (5 bases). From germline, CDR1 is MGHRA and CDR2 YSYEKL. The V end lost 4 bases, the J end lost 3 bases, and 16 bases lay between the germline ends. CDR3 length: 16 residues. The CDR3 sequence is CASSPARTRSNQPQHF. The CDR3 DNA follows: TGCGCCAGCAGCCCCGCCCGGACAAGATCCAATCAGCCCCAGCATTTT.

The chain recombines TRBV4-2 with TRBJ1-5; D gene ambiguous. From germline, CDR1 is LGHNA and CDR2 YNFKEQ. CDR3 length: 16 residues. V lost 3 bases and J 0 bases, leaving 12 bases between the germline ends. The CDR3 sequence is CASSQEDGYSNQPQHF. In nucleotides, the CDR3 is TGTGCCAGCAGCCAGGAGGACGGCTATAGCAATCAGCCCCAGCATTTT.

This chain uses TRBV7-8 with TRBJ2-1; 9 bases fit TRBD2. CDR3 size: 18 residues. The germline V gene has CDR1 SGHVS and CDR2 FQNEAQ. After removal of 5 bases from V and 6 bases from J, the junction contained 17 bases not matched to a gene. CDR3 amino acids: CASSPGGGKGLAGNEQFF. The CDR3 DNA sequence: TGTGCCAGCAGCCCGGGCGGCGGGAAGGGACTAGCAGGCAATGAGCAGTTCTTC.